This is a list of T cell receptor beta chains from one sample in a study of cytomegalovirus exposure and HLA in healthy donors. Here immunoSEQ multiplex PCR was the method, and the copy in TCRdb shows in-frame clones only, minus some. The sample yields 97,000 or so clones, approximately 78% seen once. What was sequenced was PBMCs. The source is a man in his forties or fifties in good health and CMV-seronegative. The CDR3 runs from the conserved cysteine through the conserved F or W.

V gene | CDR3 protein
TRBV27 | CASSTGLASQETQYF
TRBV5-1 | CASSLAGLDYEQYF
TRBV5-1 | CASSLASASSGNTIYF
TRBV28 | CASRQDRGASYEQYF
TRBV27 | CASSLVGRAGSYGYTF
TRBV6-5 | CASRLAVNEKLFF
TRBV2 | CASSGGFAETQYF
TRBV5-4 | CASSLGGGDYNEQFF
TRBV30 | CAWSSGSDYGYTF
TRBV19 | CASSISKDNSPLHF
TRBV30 | CAIAGAPHSTDTQYF
TRBV7-2 | CASSSRLAGSSYNSPLHF
TRBV7-8 | CASSFDFGQRVNEQFF
TRBV28 | CASATFPNTGELFF
TRBV6-6 | CASSYSGAGNTIYF
TRBV25-1 | CASSDLAGVKNEQFF
TRBV5-1 | CASSLSGSYNEQFF
TRBV6-1 | CASSAEGLETQYF
TRBV7-8 | CASSRDRVSNQPQHF
TRBV4-2 | CASSQDEGSGGGELFF
TRBV29-1 | CSVDTGTGGVRDGYTF